The 19 T cell receptor beta chains listed next were all sequenced from one sample in a study of blood T cell repertoires in COVID-19. Libraries were prepared by immunoSEQ multiplex PCR; TCRdb keeps only in-frame clonotypes and omits some of them. The sample has fewer than 300,000 clones; more than 75% are singletons. The sequenced sample consisted of peripheral blood. These receptors all come from a woman aged 40 to 50 who had recovered from COVID-19.

The chain couples TRBV12-3 or TRBV12-4 to TRBJ2-3; D gene ambiguous. The V and J ends lost 6 bases and 4 bases respectively, with 5 bases between them. The CDR3 is made up of 11 amino acids. The CDR3 nucleotides are TGTGCCAGCAGGGGCGCAGATACGCAGTATTTT. Protein product: CASRGADTQYF.

The chain couples TRBV29-1 to TRBJ2-1; TRBD2 matches 10 bases. From germline, CDR1 is SQVTM and CDR2 ANQGSEA. The CDR3 length is 15 residues. The V and J ends lost 6 bases and 10 bases, in that order; junction bases with no gene match: 15. The CDR3 is CSVQPVSGRLREQFF. CDR3 DNA sequence: TGCAGCGTCCAGCCGGTTAGCGGGAGGCTGCGGGAGCAGTTCTTC.

The chain links TRBV9 to TRBJ2-2; possibly TRBD1 for D (5 bases). CDR3 length equals 15 residues. V gave up 4 bases and J gave up 3 bases, with 13 bases separating them. Germline V gives CDR1 SGDLS, CDR2 YYNGEE. The CDR3 DNA reads TGTGCCAGCAGCCCCCAGGGTGGATACACCGGGGAGCTGTTTTTT. It translates to CASSPQGGYTGELFF.

The chain couples TRBV30 to TRBJ1-3; TRBD1 matches at 8 bases. Germline V gene lookup returns CDR1 GTSNPN and CDR2 SVGIG (reference sequence). This CDR3 comprises 16 residues. Trimming took 1 base from V and 0 from J; bases not matched to a gene: 5. The DNA for the CDR3 is TGTGCCTGGAGTGGGGGGGACAGGAGCTCTGGAAACACCATATATTTT. It encodes CAWSGGDRSSGNTIYF.

V is TRBV5-4 and J is TRBJ2-1; TRBD2 aligns across 7 bases. Germline CDR1 reads SGHNT; CDR2 reads YYREEE (reference sequence). The V and J ends lost 4 bases and 15 bases, in that order; junction bases with no gene match: 19. The CDR3 totals 15 residues. The CDR3 loop reads CASSPRRASGPQGFF. In nucleotides, the CDR3 is TGTGCCAGCAGCCCCCGTCGGGCTAGCGGACCGCAGGGGTTCTTC.

J is TRBJ1-2 and V is TRBV10-3, with a tentative D call TRBD1 (6 bases). This CDR3 region has 17 residues. The germline gives CDR1 ENHRY, CDR2 SYGVKD. The V and J ends lost 6 bases and 1 base respectively, with 21 bases between them. CDR3 protein: CAIRHLARGALNYGYTF. CDR3 in DNA: TGTGCCATCAGACACCTGGCCCGGGGGGCCCTTAACTATGGCTACACCTTC.

The sample holds one count of this clone. The gene calls are TRBV30 and TRBJ1-6; no clear D. Germline V CDR1 and CDR2: GTSNPN, SVGIG (reference sequence). V was clipped by 0 bases and J by 5 bases, with 8 bases between them. This CDR3 has 14 residues. The CDR3 region has the DNA TGTGCCTGGAGTGTAATAGCGGATAATTCACCCCTCCACTTT. This encodes CAWSVIADNSPLHF.

The genes are TRBV5-4 and TRBJ2-1, with 7 bases that match TRBD1. This CDR3 region has 13 residues. The trim removed 4 bases at V and 10 bases at J, leaving 8 bases unmatched. The germline V gene encodes CDR1 SGHNT and CDR2 YYREEE (reference sequence). The CDR3 reads CASSLPDRAEQFF. The CDR3 DNA follows: TGTGCCAGCAGCCTGCCCGACAGGGCAGAGCAGTTCTTC.

The V and J genes are TRBV4-1 and TRBJ1-5; D is unclear. CDR1 MGHRA and CDR2 YSYEKL come from the germline V gene. V was shortened by 1 base and J by 5 bases, with 6 bases between the two germline ends. The CDR3 sequence is 13 residues long. The CDR3 reads CASSQVPDQPQHF. The CDR3 nucleotides are TGCGCCAGCAGCCAAGTCCCGGATCAGCCCCAGCATTTT.

The V call is TRBV6-5, the J call TRBJ2-1, with TRBD1 identical over 7 bases. V shed 5 bases and J 6 bases; nucleotides not matched to a gene: 4. The CDR3 loop spans 13 amino acids. Germline values: CDR1 MNHEY, CDR2 SVGAGI. The CDR3 loop reads CASSRQGSNEQFF. The CDR3 DNA follows: TGTGCCAGCAGTAGACAGGGTTCCAATGAGCAGTTCTTC.

The gene calls are TRBV29-1 and TRBJ2-7, with 11 bases that match TRBD1. This CDR3 contains 15 residues. Germline CDR1 SQVTM, CDR2 ANQGSEA. The ends lost 4 bases at V and 2 bases at J; junction bases unmatched: 7. The CDR3 DNA reads as TGCAGCGTTGGGTTGGGGACAGGGGGACCCTACGAGCAGTACTTC. Its protein is CSVGLGTGGPYEQYF.

The chain recombines TRBV3-1 (or the pseudogene TRBV3-2) with TRBJ1-1, with D maybe TRBD1 (5 bases). V was trimmed by 4 bases and J by 4 bases, leaving 13 bases between them. CDR3 length: 14 amino acids. Germline CDR1 is LGHDT and CDR2 is YNNKEL (reference sequence). The CDR3, as DNA: TGTGCCAGCAGCCCGACTCGGGGGGGCACTGAAGCTTTCTTT. As protein: CASSPTRGGTEAFF.

This clone was observed once. The rearrangement links TRBV2 to TRBJ2-7; 8 nucleotides match TRBD1. From germline, CDR1 is SNHLY and CDR2 FYNNEI. This CDR3 is built from 14 residues. J was trimmed by 6 bases and V by 2 bases; bases with no gene match: 6. CDR3 loop: CASSELGDRSEQYF. DNA of the CDR3: TGTGCCAGCAGTGAACTCGGGGACAGGAGCGAGCAGTACTTC.

This clone was found once. This chain uses TRBV7-3 with TRBJ2-1; 8 bases map to TRBD1. The V and J ends lost 2 bases and 9 bases, in that order; junction bases with no gene match: 12. Germline V lookup: CDR1 SGHTA, CDR2 FQGTGA. The CDR3 covers 16 residues. CDR3 residues: CASSLGYTSTGGEQFF. CDR3 nucleotide sequence: TGTGCCAGCAGCTTAGGGTACACTAGCACAGGGGGTGAGCAGTTCTTC.

This clone was counted between two and nine times. The chain is built from TRBV6-2 or TRBV6-3 and TRBJ1-5; TRBD1 is a possible D gene (6 bases). CDR1 is MNHEY, CDR2 SVGEGT, per germline. The CDR3 extends over 15 amino acids. The ends were cut back, 6 bases at V and 2 bases at J, with 14 bases in the middle. CDR3 in DNA: TGTGCCAGCAGCCGGGAGGGGGGTGGCAATCAGCCCCAGCATTTT. Translation: CASSREGGGNQPQHF.

The chain uses TRBV5-5 and TRBJ1-6, with a tentative D call TRBD1 (6 bases). The V end lost 6 bases, the J end lost 14 bases, and 24 bases lay between the germline ends. Germline CDR1 is SGHKS and CDR2 is YYEKEE (reference sequence). The CDR3 length is 15 residues. CDR3 sequence: CASTRGDFGRVTLHF. CDR3 bases: TGTGCCAGCACAAGGGGGGACTTCGGGAGGGTCACCCTCCACTTT.

The CDR3 bases are TGTGCCAGCAGCTTACGGGGCCTAGCGGAGTACGAGCAGTACTTC. This encodes CASSLRGLAEYEQYF. V usage is TRBV7-2 and J usage is TRBJ2-7; 7 nucleotides match TRBD2. From germline, CDR1 is SGHTA and CDR2 FQGNSA. After removal of 2 bases from V and 4 bases from J, the junction contained 8 bases not matched to a gene. This CDR3 region has 15 residues.

This rearrangement joins TRBV7-9 to TRBJ1-2; 8 bases agree with TRBD1. Germline CDR1 and CDR2: SEHNR and FQNEAQ (reference sequence). The CDR3 is 16 residues long. The junction had 7 bases not matched to a gene; V was cut back by 2 bases and J by 2 bases. CDR3 sequence: CASSLTPDRANYGYTF. The CDR3 DNA reads as TGTGCCAGCAGCTTAACCCCGGACAGGGCAAACTATGGCTACACCTTC.

This chain links TRBV5-1 with TRBJ2-3, with a weak D call TRBD2 (7 bases). Deletions cut 4 bases from V and 8 bases from J, with 8 bases between. Germline values: CDR1 SGHRS, CDR2 YFSETQ. The CDR3 is 11 residues long. In nucleotides, the CDR3 is TGCGCCAGCAGCGGGGGGGCTACGCAGTATTTT. It specifies CASSGGATQYF.